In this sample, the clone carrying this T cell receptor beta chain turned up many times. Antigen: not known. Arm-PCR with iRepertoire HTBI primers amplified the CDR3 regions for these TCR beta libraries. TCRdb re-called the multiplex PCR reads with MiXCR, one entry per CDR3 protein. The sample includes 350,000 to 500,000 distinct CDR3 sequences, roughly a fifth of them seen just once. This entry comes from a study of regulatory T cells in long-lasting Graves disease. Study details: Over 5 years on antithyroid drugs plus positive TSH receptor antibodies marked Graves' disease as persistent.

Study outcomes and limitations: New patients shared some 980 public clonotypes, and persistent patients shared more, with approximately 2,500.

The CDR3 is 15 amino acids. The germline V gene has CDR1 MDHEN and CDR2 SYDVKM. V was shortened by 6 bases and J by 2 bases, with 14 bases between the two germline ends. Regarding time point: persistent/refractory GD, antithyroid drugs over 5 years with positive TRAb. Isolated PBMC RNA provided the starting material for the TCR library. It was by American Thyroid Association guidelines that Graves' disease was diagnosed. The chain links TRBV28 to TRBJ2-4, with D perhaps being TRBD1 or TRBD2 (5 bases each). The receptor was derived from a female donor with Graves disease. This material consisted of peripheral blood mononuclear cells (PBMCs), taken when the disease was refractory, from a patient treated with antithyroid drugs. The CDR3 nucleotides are TGTGCCAGCAGCTCTGACCGGGGACCCAAAAACATTCAGTACTTC. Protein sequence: CASSSDRGPKNIQYF.